Following are 23 T cell receptor beta chains from one sample sequenced in a study of tumor-infiltrating lymphocytes in primary liver carcinoma. TCR beta cDNA was reverse-transcribed from approximately 0.45 ug of total RNA. The reaction used a constant-region primer and ProtoScript II reverse transcriptase. Nested multiplex PCR, run for three rounds with slightly modified ARM-PCR, yielded TCR beta libraries. The first two PCR rounds, around 10 cycles each, used TRBV1-TRBV30 forward primers and a C-beta reverse primer. TCRdb independently ran MiXCR on the multiplex PCR reads; one entry per CDR3 protein. The sample shows about 50,000 distinct CDR3 sequences, around 82% of them seen only once. Total RNA and DNA came together from approximately 20-30 mg of bulk tissue without cell sorting. The source material was liver tumor tissue from sampling region 5. As for subset: tumor region T5, tumor centre. Receptors originate from a man aged 40-49 years with primary liver carcinoma and hepatitis B virus infection.

V gene TRBV28 combines with J gene TRBJ2-6, with D possibly matching TRBD2 (6 bases). The CDR3 loop spans 14 amino acids. The germline CDR1 and CDR2 sequences are MDHEN and SYDVKM. The CDR3, as DNA: TGTGGCGTCTGGGGACTTACTGGGGCCAAGGTCTTGACTTTC. Encoded protein: CGVWGLTGAKVLTF.

As DNA, the CDR3 is TGTGCCAACAATAGACAGGGGGTTCAACAGTCCCAGCATTTT. As protein: CANNRQGVQQSQHF. The genes are TRBV12-3 or TRBV12-4 and TRBJ1-5; the match to TRBD1 covers 9 bases. V lost 10 bases and J lost 11; bases outside the gene matches: 15. The CDR3 runs to 14 residues.

Turning to this clonotype: A junction end diverges from the germline sequence, so it may reflect a read error. V gene TRBV11-3 combines with J gene TRBJ2-1, with D uncertain. Germline V CDR1 and CDR2: SGHNT, YENEEA. The CDR3 length is 14 residues. Here the CDR3 DNA reads TGTGCCAGAAGCTTAGGCGTCTCGAACAGCGAGCAGTTCTTC. Amino acids: CARSLGVSNSEQFF.

Concerning this clonotype itself: One end of the junction is discordant with germline, which a read error may explain. The rearrangement joins TRBV11-1 to TRBJ2-4; TRBD2 aligns across 13 bases. The CDR3 totals 17 residues. Germline V CDR1 and CDR2: SGHAT, FQDESV (reference sequence). CDR3 region: CAGSSSGTSGTKNVQYF. CDR3 DNA: TGTGCCGGCAGCTCTTCCGGGACTAGCGGGACCAAAAACGTTCAGTACTTC.

About this clonotype itself: Germline is not matched at one junction end, which may reflect a read error. CDR3 coding DNA: TGCGCCAGCAGACTTTCTGGGGGCGGCCCTGCGCTGCCTAGCACAAATACGCAGAATTTT. Translation: CASRLSGGGPALPSTNTQNF. V is TRBV5-1 and J is TRBJ2-3, with D tentatively TRBD1 (6 bases). Germline CDR1 and CDR2: SGHRS and YFSETQ. The CDR3 totals 20 residues.

To note about this clonotype: One end of the junction varies from germline; a read error may be responsible. The chain has TRBV11-1 and TRBJ2-3; a possible D gene is TRBD1 (5 bases). The J call may not be correct, given that the DNA end is closer to TRBJ1-5. CDR1 and CDR2 from the germline V gene are SGHAT and FQDESV (reference sequence). The CDR3 sequence is 19 residues long. The CDR3 coding sequence is TGTACCAGCAGCTCTGGGGGAAGCTTTGTTGGAGCCCGCACAGATACGCAGCATTTT. Translation gives CTSSSGGSFVGARTDTQHF.

This chain's CDR3 is CASSHIGGRGNYGYTF. The CDR3, as DNA: TGTGCCAGTAGCCATATAGGGGGAAGAGGCAACTATGGCTACACCTTC. The chain has TRBV7-9 and TRBJ1-2; TRBD1 might be the D (6 bases). The CDR3 extends over 16 amino acids. V lost 9 bases to trimming and J lost 2 bases, with 22 bases between them. In germline, CDR1 is SEHNR, CDR2 FQNEAQ (reference sequence).

Worth noting for this clonotype: The conserved phenylalanine or tryptophan is not found at the CDR3 terminus, so this likely reflects a read error. The CDR3 DNA sequence: TGTGCCAGCAGCACACCCCCCGAAGCAGATATGCAGTATCTT. Protein product: CASSTPPEADMQYL. The chain carries TRBV11-1 and TRBJ2-3, with no clear D. Germline V CDR1 and CDR2: SGHAT, FQDESV (reference sequence). The CDR3 runs to 14 residues.

In the case of this clonotype: An end of the junction does not agree with germline; a read error may underlie this. J is TRBJ1-6 and V is TRBV13; maybe TRBD1 (5 bases). CDR3 length: 16 amino acids. Looked up from germline, CDR1 is PRHDT and CDR2 is FYEKMQ (reference sequence). The DNA for the CDR3 is TGTGCCAGCAGCTCCCAGGAAGGGGATGGGAGTTCACCCCTCCACTTC. It encodes CASSSQEGDGSSPLHF.

In the case of this clonotype: Given a much more abundant clone one base away, this may be a read error. V and J are TRBV14 and TRBJ2-3; D is undetermined. With 0 bases removed from V and 5 bases from J, the gap between germline ends came to 6 bases. Germline CDR1 is SGHDN and CDR2 is FVKESK. This CDR3 is built from 13 residues. CDR3 amino acids: CASSQDGRDTQYF. The CDR3 DNA sequence: TGTGCCAGCAGCCAAGACGGCAGAGATACGCAGTATTTT. The full variable domain, in which reference TRBV14 and TRBJ2-3 provide the parts outside the CDR3, is EAGVTQFPSHSVIEKGQTVTLRCDPISGHDNLYWYRRVMGKEIKFLLHFVKESKQDESGMPNNRFLAERTGGTYSTLKVQPAELEDSGVYFCASSQDGRDTQYFGPGTRLTVL.

Concerning this clonotype: A much bigger clone sits one base away, suggesting this may be a read error. V usage is TRBV9 and J usage is TRBJ2-6, with D perhaps matching TRBD1 (5 bases). Per the germline V gene, CDR1 is SGDLS and CDR2 is YYNGEE. This CDR3 is built from 17 residues. This CDR3 is CASSVADEYSGANVLAF. As DNA, the CDR3 is TGTGCCAGCAGCGTAGCGGACGAATACTCTGGGGCCAACGTCCTGGCTTTC.

The genes are TRBV20-1 and TRBJ2-7; the match to TRBD2 covers 8 bases. The CDR3 contains 15 residues. V dropped 0 bases and J dropped 10; count of bases not matched to a gene: 14. Germline values: CDR1 DFQATT, CDR2 SNEGSKA (reference sequence). The CDR3 loop reads CSARDYGLAYTDQYF. DNA for the CDR3: TGCAGTGCTAGAGATTACGGACTAGCTTATACCGATCAGTACTTC.

Only one count was recorded for this clonotype. The CDR3 DNA reads as TGTGCCATCAGGAGGGGGCTCACAGATACGCAGTATTTT. It encodes CAIRRGLTDTQYF. The chain links TRBV10-3 to TRBJ2-3, with 7 bases lining up with TRBD1. V was clipped by 6 bases and J by 2 bases; unmatched bases: 2. The germline V gene has CDR1 ENHRY and CDR2 SYGVKD. This CDR3 region has 13 residues.

This clonotype rates as medium-sized. The chain links TRBV6-1 to TRBJ2-3; D tentatively fits TRBD1 or TRBD2 (5 bases each). The CDR3 runs 12 residues. V lost 3 bases and J lost 8, with 9 bases in between. The germline V gene has CDR1 MNHNS and CDR2 SASEGT. This CDR3 reads CASSDGGATQYF. The CDR3 DNA reads as TGTGCCAGCAGTGATGGGGGAGCTACGCAGTATTTT.

A word on this clonotype: At one end, the junction sequence differs from germline, possibly due to a read error. The chain combines TRBV6-5 with TRBJ2-1; no firm D call. The germline V gene has CDR1 MNHEY and CDR2 SVGAGI. CDR3 length: 13 residues. The CDR3: CAISYAILNEQFF. The CDR3 DNA sequence: TGTGCCATCAGTTACGCCATATTAAATGAACAGTTCTTC.

In the case of this clonotype: The germline gene is not matched at one end of the junction; a read error may be the cause. Here the CDR3 reads CGVANRGWDRQNEQFF. CDR3 bases: TGCGGCGTTGCTAATCGGGGGTGGGATAGGCAGAATGAGCAGTTCTTC. The chain joins TRBV29-1 to TRBJ2-1, with D possibly TRBD2 on 6 matching bases. The CDR3 length is 16 residues. Per germline, CDR1 SQVTM and CDR2 ANQGSEA.

Of note for this clonotype: Compared with germline, one end of the junction differs, possibly owing to a read error. The J gene is TRBJ2-7, the V gene TRBV11-3, with D tentatively TRBD1 (5 bases). This CDR3 has 14 amino acids. Germline values: CDR1 SGHNT, CDR2 YENEEA. The CDR3 region is CASSPGEGEYEQYF. Here the CDR3 DNA reads TGCGCCAGCAGCCCTGGGGAAGGGGAATACGAGCAGTACTTC.

Points on this clonotype: A read error is likely, as this CDR3 ends without the conserved phenylalanine or tryptophan. The rearrangement links TRBV9 to TRBJ2-1; D not certain. With 4 bases removed from V and 8 bases from J, the gap between germline ends came to 13 bases. Germline assignment: CDR1 SGDLS and CDR2 YYNGEE. The CDR3 covers 13 residues. CDR3 loop: CASSPAAEDEQFL. In DNA, the CDR3 is TGTGCCAGCAGCCCAGCCGCGGAAGATGAGCAGTTCTTA.

Concerning this clonotype itself: Likely a read error: the CDR3 ends without its conserved phenylalanine or tryptophan. J is TRBJ2-1 and V is TRBV29-1; D is unresolved. This CDR3 has 12 amino acids. Germline assignment: CDR1 SQVTM and CDR2 ANQGSEA. The CDR3 protein is CSVRTAMGEQFL. In DNA form, the CDR3 reads TGCAGTGTTCGTACCGCTATGGGTGAGCAGTTCTTA.

This clonotype was counted a few times. A read error may produce the germline difference seen at one junction end. The chain carries TRBV6-2 or TRBV6-3 and TRBJ2-2; possibly TRBD1 for D (6 bases). The germline V gene encodes CDR1 MNHEY and CDR2 SVGEGT. This CDR3 contains 13 residues. The CDR3 nucleotides are TGTGCCAGCAGGGTCAGGGACACCGGCGAGCTGTTTTTT. Its protein is CASRVRDTGELFF.

Only one count was recorded for this clonotype. At one end the junction does not follow the germline gene, possibly because of a read error. This chain links TRBV12-3 or TRBV12-4 with TRBJ2-5; D unresolved. The CDR3 length is 14 residues. CDR3: CASISERTGETQYF. The CDR3, as DNA: TGTGCTAGCATTTCAGAGCGTACCGGTGAGACCCAGTACTTC.

For this clonotype: One base away lies a much larger clone, so this may be a sequencing read error. The V gene is TRBV19, the J gene TRBJ2-3; 10 bases are a match to TRBD2. Germline CDR1 reads LNHDA; CDR2 reads SQIVND (reference sequence). CDR3 size: 16 residues. The DNA of the CDR3 is TGTGCCAGTATTATAATAGCGGGAGGCGCACAAGATACGCAGTATTTT. It codes for CASIIIAGGAQDTQYF.

Note on this clonotype: Sequence at one end of the junction differs from germline and may be a read error. V usage is TRBV28 and J usage is TRBJ2-7; D is ambiguous. Per the germline V gene, CDR1 is MDHEN and CDR2 is SYDVKM. This CDR3 has 11 residues. The CDR3 DNA reads TGTGCCAGCAATGCCCCGGTCGAGAAGTACTTC. The encoded protein is CASNAPVEKYF.